The sequence of this TCR beta chain was determined in a study of post-analysis software for immune sequencing data (dated by TCRdb to between 2015 and 2017). Regarding the research as a whole: Disease courses on record covered relapsing-remitting, secondary progressive and progressive-relapsing multiple sclerosis, though some patients had no subtype annotation. The patient repertoires were set against under 13 previously published healthy control repertoires from donors whose ages ranged from about 6 to 27 years. A subset of samples was prepared in parallel using single-end sample barcoding, then pooled and co-amplified after Illumina adapter ligation.

In the case of this clonotype: Its recognized antigen is unknown. Base quality data are lacking; no much larger clone is found one base away.

Overall results and qualifications from the work: Significantly higher frequencies in patients than in controls were found for five or six TRBV segments, including TRBV5-6, TRBV5-1 and TRBV20-1. Normalized Chao1 diversity was significantly lower in multiple sclerosis patients than controls, suggesting substantial peripheral T-cell clonal expansion. The control group was slightly older than the multiple sclerosis patient group. Strong co-clustering of samples prepared in the same batch was shown by direct clustering with F measure, prompting a batch-effect correction.

The germline V gene (reference sequence) gives CDR1 as LNHNV and CDR2 as YYDKDF. The junction carries 8 bases between V and J, which are trimmed by 0 bases and 1 base respectively. Inclusive of the bounding cysteine and phenylalanine, the CDR3 is 15 residues long. The only DNA kept is the CDR3, 45 bases in frame from the first base. To demonstrate the VDJtools post-analysis software, TCR beta repertoires were profiled from the peripheral blood of about 14 young patients with multiple sclerosis. Multiple sclerosis patients were children and adolescents aged 6 to 15 years. The library was obtained by PCR. TCRdb records Illumina HiSeq 2500 as the sequencer. Unique molecular identifiers were incorporated into TCR beta cDNA libraries to reduce PCR and sequencing biases. Every 1 to 10 million input T cells yielded 500,000 or so cDNA molecules, meaning each molecule approximated one T cell. The same protocol used for the earlier healthy control dataset was applied to prepare and sequence the patient libraries. Samples belonging to the same batch were prepared together, multiplexed and sequenced on a shared HiSeq lane. In the paper's pipeline: MIGEC handled the raw barcoded reads, throwing out single-read molecular identifier groups before consensus assembly and CDR3 extraction. Clonotype tables were post-analysed with VDJtools, and diversity was normalized by down-sampling all datasets to the smallest sample size. Repertoire overlap clustering matched CDR3 amino acid but not nucleotide sequences to correct batch-related cross-sample contamination. The public reads were quality trimmed at Q25 with fastp and then assembled into clones with MiXCR by TCRdb, keeping productive beta chains. Each entry merges the rows of one CDR3 protein and shows their most common DNA and genes. What appears here as the V and J calls and clone size reflects TCRdb's work, not the paper's. Across this sample there are 400,000 to 500,000 distinct CDR3 sequences, with 30% to 40% seen only once. Less than 8% of the sample belongs to the ten largest clones.

Recombination joined TRBV15 with TRBJ2-3, with the D gene tentatively TRBD1 or TRBD2, based on 5 matching bases in each. The specimen sequenced was blood. The clonotype was recovered from a girl aged 2 to 9 with multiple sclerosis. The nucleotide sequence reads as follows: TGTGCCACCAGCAGAGACCTGGGGGGCACAGATACGCAGTATTTT. Translated, this gives CATSRDLGGTDTQYF.